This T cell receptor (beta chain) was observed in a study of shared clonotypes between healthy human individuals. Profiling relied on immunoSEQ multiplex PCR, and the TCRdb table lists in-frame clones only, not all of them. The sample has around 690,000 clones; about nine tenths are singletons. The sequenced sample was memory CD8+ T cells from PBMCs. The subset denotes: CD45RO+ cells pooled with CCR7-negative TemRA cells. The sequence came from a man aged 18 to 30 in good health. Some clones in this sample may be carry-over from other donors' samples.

The CDR3 sequence: CASSWTSGRGNEQFF. The CDR3 nucleotides read TGTGCCAGCAGTTGGACTAGCGGGCGGGGCAATGAGCAGTTCTTC. J is TRBJ2-1 and V is TRBV28; 11 positions agree with TRBD2. Germline V gene data show CDR1 as MDHEN and CDR2 as SYDVKM. Unmatched junction bases numbered 5, after V lost 4 bases and J lost 6 bases. The CDR3 covers 15 residues.